A single sample is the source of the 16 T cell receptor beta chains below, sequenced in a study of breast tumors, draining lymph nodes, adjacent tissues. Each CDR3 protein gets one entry after TCRdb re-called the multiplex PCR reads with MiXCR. This sample carries 150,000 or so distinct CDR3 sequences, 25% to 40% of them seen once, and the ten largest clones take 3% to 4.5%. Breast cancer patients provided tissue from their axillary draining lymph nodes. Source material: axillary lymph node tissue. The receptors shown here come from a female donor with breast cancer. Some clones in this sample may be carry-over from other donors' samples.

This clonotype came up many times. It may be a read error: a sequence one base away is much more abundant. The chain links TRBV10-3 to TRBJ2-5, with 13 nucleotides matching TRBD2. CDR3 length: 20 amino acids. Germline CDR1 ENHRY, CDR2 SYGVKD. This CDR3 reads CAISESILAGGPSRRETQHF. DNA of the CDR3: TGTGCCATCAGTGAGTCGATACTAGCGGGAGGGCCAAGTAGGCGAGAGACCCAGCACTTC.

There are many counts of this clonotype. This sequence joins TRBV2 and TRBJ2-1, with 12 positions matching TRBD1. Germline V CDR1 and CDR2: SNHLY, FYNNEI. J lost 6 bases, V lost 4 bases, and 4 bases had no gene match. The CDR3 sequence is 15 residues long. The CDR3 loop reads CASSGDRGLGNEQFF. CDR3 sequence (DNA): TGTGCCAGCAGTGGGGACAGGGGGCTAGGCAATGAGCAGTTCTTC.

This clonotype was counted a few times. V and J are TRBV27 and TRBJ2-1; D not resolved. Trimming stripped 8 bases from V and 0 bases from J, with 17 bases between. The CDR3 is 16 amino acids. Germline V gives CDR1 MNHEY, CDR2 SMNVEV (reference sequence). CDR3 amino acids: CASGPLQPSSYNEQFF. The CDR3 DNA is TGTGCCAGCGGTCCCTTGCAGCCCAGCTCCTACAATGAGCAGTTCTTC.

The chain is built from TRBV12-3 or TRBV12-4 and TRBJ1-6; tentatively, D is TRBD1 (5 bases). This CDR3 is built from 16 residues. V was clipped by 2 bases and J by 6 bases, with 14 bases between them. The chain's CDR3 is CASSLRQGRSNSPLHF. CDR3 nucleotide sequence: TGTGCCAGCAGTTTAAGGCAGGGAAGAAGTAATTCACCCCTCCACTTT.

Many counts were recorded for this clonotype. V is TRBV29-1 and J is TRBJ2-7; D may be TRBD1 or TRBD2 (5 bases each). Per the germline V gene, CDR1 is SQVTM and CDR2 is ANQGSEA. V was shortened by 2 bases and J by 5 bases, with 10 bases between the two germline ends. The CDR3 length is 12 residues. CDR3 coding DNA: TGCAGCGTTGAATCCCGGGGCCACGAGCAGTACTTC. The encoded protein is CSVESRGHEQYF.

This clonotype has at least ten counts. CDR3 amino acids: CASSGAGLGYGYTF. The DNA of the CDR3 is TGCGCCAGCAGTGGAGCAGGGTTAGGCTATGGCTACACCTTC. V and J are TRBV10-2 and TRBJ1-2; tentative D call: TRBD1 (5 bases). Germline V gene lookup returns CDR1 WSHSY and CDR2 SAAADI. The length of the CDR3 is 14 residues. Trimming took off 4 bases at V and 4 bases at J, with 13 bases between the two ends.

V gene TRBV5-6 combines with J gene TRBJ2-5, with TRBD2 matching 8 bases. Germline loops: CDR1 SGHDT, CDR2 YYEEEE. The J segment lost 2 bases and the V segment lost 2 bases, leaving 2 bases of the junction unmatched. CDR3 length equals 14 residues. The CDR3 loop reads CASSLQREQETQYF. The DNA for the CDR3 is TGTGCCAGCAGCTTACAGCGGGAGCAAGAGACCCAGTACTTC.

Many counts were recorded for this clonotype. No conserved phenylalanine or tryptophan ends this CDR3, so it is likely a read error. The limits of the CDR3 on the DNA are not certain, so only TCRdb's listed CDR3 is given. This chain joins TRBV20-1 and TRBJ2-5; the DNA was not compared with TRBD2, the D call given in the table. Germline CDR1 DFQATT, CDR2 SNEGSKA (reference sequence). The length of the CDR3 is 11 amino acids, counting both ends. The CDR3 region is CSARDLGLDVI.

This clonotype was observed a handful of times. The gene calls are TRBV20-1 and TRBJ1-2, with 7 bases that match TRBD1. This CDR3 spans 12 amino acids. The V segment lost 8 bases and the J segment 2 bases; nucleotides outside the gene matches: 5. Germline V gene data show CDR1 as DFQATT and CDR2 as SNEGSKA (reference sequence). The CDR3 loop reads CSTEQGNYGYTF. Written as DNA, the CDR3 is TGCAGTACGGAACAGGGGAACTATGGCTACACCTTC.

The genes are TRBV2 and TRBJ1-5; 10 nucleotides agree with TRBD1. V lost 10 bases and J lost 0; bases outside the gene matches: 18. Germline CDR1 and CDR2: SNHLY and FYNNEI. The CDR3 totals 19 residues. In DNA, the CDR3 is TGTGCCACCCTACTTCCCGGGACAGGGGTAAGGTATAGCAATCAGCCCCAGCATTTT. As protein: CATLLPGTGVRYSNQPQHF.

This clonotype was seen many times. The rearrangement uses TRBV7-9 and TRBJ2-7; D may be TRBD1 (6 bases). Looked up from germline, CDR1 is SEHNR and CDR2 is FQNEAQ (reference sequence). The CDR3 is made up of 15 amino acids. Between the trimmed V and J ends, which lost 6 bases and 4 bases, there was a span of 19 bases. In DNA, the CDR3 is TGTGCCAGCAGAGGGAGAGGGGGTAAAGCATACGAGCAGTACTTC. Amino acids: CASRGRGGKAYEQYF. The entire variable domain, with the rest obtained from reference TRBV7-9 and TRBJ2-7, is as follows: DTGVSQNPRHKITKRGQNVTFRCDPISEHNRLYWYRQTLGQGPEFLTYFQNEAQLEKSRLLSDRFSAERPKGSFSTLEIQRTEQGDSAMYLCASRGRGGKAYEQYFGPGTRLTVT.

This clonotype showed up just once. The rearrangement joins TRBV7-2 to TRBJ2-5, with D perhaps TRBD2 (6 bases). The V gene lost 7 bases and the J gene lost 4 bases, with 22 bases spanning the gap. In germline, CDR1 is SGHTA, CDR2 FQGNSA. This CDR3 is 16 amino acids long. CDR3 nucleotide sequence: TGTGCCAGCACCTTCAGAGCCACTTCGGGGGTAGAGACCCAGTACTTC. Its protein is CASTFRATSGVETQYF.

Written as DNA, the CDR3 is TGTGCCAGCAGCTTAGGGGGCCTCCAGGCTGTGAGCACAGATACGCAGTATTTT. As protein: CASSLGGLQAVSTDTQYF. The chain is built from TRBV7-2 and TRBJ2-3; D is possibly TRBD1 (5 bases). V was trimmed by 1 base and J by 0 bases, leaving 17 bases between them. In germline, CDR1 is SGHTA, CDR2 FQGNSA. The CDR3 runs 18 residues.

This clonotype was recorded only once. The chain joins TRBV4-3 to TRBJ1-6; D uncertain. There are 13 residues in the CDR3. Deletions cut 0 bases from V and 7 bases from J, with 4 bases between. CDR1 is LGHNA and CDR2 is YSLEER in the germline V gene. The chain's CDR3 is CASSQDRNSPLHF. The DNA for the CDR3 is TGCGCCAGCAGCCAAGATAGGAATTCACCCCTCCACTTT.

To note about this clonotype: An end of the junction differs from the germline gene, which may be a read error. This sequence joins TRBV6-1 and TRBJ1-6; D is possibly TRBD1 (6 bases). Germline V CDR1 and CDR2: MNHNS, SASEGT. The CDR3 is 18 residues long. This chain's CDR3 is CASSQADQGSSYNSPLHF. The CDR3 DNA is TGTGCCAGCAGTCAAGCCGACCAGGGGAGCTCCTATAATTCACCCCTCCACTTT.

The sample holds many counts of this clonotype. V usage is TRBV6-5 and J usage is TRBJ1-2; 7 bases are shared with TRBD1. The CDR3 contains 16 residues. Germline V gives CDR1 MNHEY, CDR2 SVGAGI. The ends lost 5 bases at V and 2 bases at J; junction bases unmatched: 11. The DNA of the CDR3 is TGTGCCAGCAGTCGAATCACCGGGACAGAGAACTATGGCTACACCTTC. Its protein product is CASSRITGTENYGYTF.